This TCR beta chain was captured by sequencing in a study of T cell responses to AZD1222 COVID-19 vaccine (TCRdb year 2021). Study-wide context: TCR sequencing covered about 230 trial participants: 200 to 220 given two doses of AZD1222 and approximately 26 given two doses of MenACWY control vaccine. Trial participants were enrolled by age into 18-55, 56-69 and 70-plus year subgroups, with around 150, 28 and 57 TCR-sequenced participants respectively. Summary of the overall study and its limitations: Most participants were white British and females outnumbered males, and the authors suggested that clonal diversity may have been underestimated. After two AZD1222 doses, spike-specific TCR breadth and depth were significantly higher than at day 0 and than in MenACWY recipients. The whole spike protein was spanned by vaccine-associated CD4 TCRs, and dominant responses were seen in regions 160-218 and 743-854. Conclusions about previously exposed vaccinees were limited because only 5 or 6 AZD1222 recipients were SARS-CoV-2 seropositive at baseline. Reportedly, almost half of the unique spike-specific TCRs recognized epitopes lying outside the regions that are mutated in the B.1.351 and B.1.1.7 variants. The 56-69-year group was small, and its depth increase did not reach significance, likely because of low power. Because no day 14 peak-response samples were available, repertoires were characterized only after the peak T cell response.

For this clone: The antigen this receptor binds is unknown. Base qualities are not at hand, and no much larger clone is one base apart.

According to the germline V gene, CDR1 reads SGHRS and CDR2 reads YFSETQ. Trimming takes 4 bases from V and 1 base from J, and the germline ends sit 14 bases apart. The CDR3 starts with the cysteine, ends with the phenylalanine, and has 15 residues. The retained sequence is limited to the CDR3, 45 bases, with the frame set at the first base. The CDR3 regions of human TCRbeta chains were analyzed by immunosequencing. Turning to the authors' computational methods: Repertoire TCRs were matched against a reference library of SARS-CoV-2-specific TCRs generated with the MIRA antigen-specificity platform. Breadth was defined as the fraction of unique TCRs that were SARS-CoV-2-associated. Depth was defined as the fraction of total T cells that were SARS-CoV-2-associated. Using the MIRA data, every spike-specific TCR was mapped to the spike region that the TCR reacted to and assigned to either a CD4 or a CD8 class. Log10-transformed breadth and depth values were compared by one-way ANOVA with Sidak's multiple comparisons tests. Not all clones reach the TCRdb copy of this immuneACCESS table, which keeps in-frame sequences only. Checked studies attribute under half of the gap to unresolved V genes and leave the rest unexplained. V and J calls plus clone size are reproduced from that table; the DNA served to infer D and trimming. The sample yields roughly 120,000 clones; about 88% were counted once. 18% of the sample rests with the top ten.

The label giving this sample's time point can be read as: baseline before first vaccination. Explained via the paper, the treatment or condition label denotes: meningococcal conjugate vaccine given as trial control. Vaccinee samples came from UK trials COV001 and COV002, including a single-blind randomized controlled phase 2/3 trial of AZD1222 (ChAdOx1 nCoV-19) in healthy adults. Trial participant PBMC samples were collected at day 0 and day 28 after the second dose for TCRbeta chain sequencing. This receptor chain uses TRBV5-1 and TRBJ1-1; TRBD1 is a weak D gene call, 6 bases matching. The specimen was peripheral blood, collected on day 0 of MenACWY control vaccination. The TCR comes from an adult in good health. The CDR3 reads as follows: CASSREAGANTEAFF. The base sequence is TGCGCCAGCAGCCGGGAGGCAGGGGCGAACACTGAAGCTTTCTTT.